The T cell receptor (beta chain) under discussion was sequenced for a study of prognosis after radiotherapy for stage I lung cancer. Whole-study results and caveats: It was in patients who developed distant metastases that Shannon entropy after stereotactic body radiation therapy was lower. Reportedly, TRBV and TRBJ gene usage differed by presence of metastases in patients.

Genomic DNA yielded TCR beta CDR3, amplified by two-round multiplex PCR. Primers specific to each TRBV and TRBJ gene were used in first-round PCR. TCRdb passed the multiplex PCR reads through MiXCR, listing each CDR3 protein once. Among 20,000 to 25,000 distinct CDR3 sequences listed, about 40% were seen once. In regard to this clonotype: The target antigen is unknown.

Germline V gene lookup returns CDR1 MDHEN and CDR2 SYDVKM. This CDR3 region has 14 residues. With 7 bases removed from V and 3 bases from J, the gap between germline ends came to 14 bases. The chain uses TRBV28 and TRBJ2-3, with D maybe TRBD2 (6 bases). This TCR came from a donor over 45 with non-small cell lung cancer. This material consisted of PBMCs, taken before or after stereotactic body radiation therapy (not recorded which). This CDR3 reads CASKVAGRTDTQYF. DNA for the CDR3: TGTGCCAGCAAAGTCGCAGGGAGGACAGATACGCAGTATTTT.